Sequencing of this T cell receptor beta chain was carried out in a study of control samples from healthy donors and cancer patients. The CDR3 is 14 amino acids. Germline V CDR1 and CDR2: LGHDT, YNNKEL (reference sequence). V gave up 5 bases and J gave up 4 bases; unmatched junction bases: 5. Measured with immunoSEQ multiplex PCR; TCRdb has only the in-frame clones, and not every one. The sample lists about 160,000 clones; 90% to 95% were seen once. Specimen: PBMCs. The chain uses TRBV3-1 (or the pseudogene TRBV3-2) and TRBJ1-1, with 9 bases aligning to TRBD1. This TCR derives from a man aged 55-75 years with colorectal cancer. CDR3 nucleotide sequence: TGTGCCAGCAGCTCGGTGGACAGGGGCACTGAAGCTTTCTTT. It encodes CASSSVDRGTEAFF.